Shown below are 5 T cell receptor beta chains from a single sample sequenced in a study of blood T cell repertoires in COVID-19. The protocol was immunoSEQ multiplex PCR, while the TCRdb copy is restricted to in-frame clones and leaves out a portion. The sample lists about 400,000 clones, 88% seen once, with 2% to 2.5% in the top ten. Sequenced: PBMCs or T cells enriched from blood (not recorded which). These receptors were taken from a woman between 40 and 55 years old with acute COVID-19.

The table lists this clone with a count of one. The chain is built from TRBV7-8 and TRBJ2-5; TRBD2 aligns across 8 bases. Germline V lookup: CDR1 SGHVS, CDR2 FQNEAQ. This CDR3 has 17 amino acids. V was pared by 0 bases and J by 2 bases, with 8 bases of the junction left unmatched. The CDR3 nucleotides are TGTGCCAGCAGCTTAGCCACGTCCAGCGGGGGTCAAGAGACCCAGTACTTC. It specifies CASSLATSSGGQETQYF. The full variable domain, in which reference TRBV7-8 and TRBJ2-5 provide the parts outside the CDR3, is GAGVSQSPRYKVAKRGQDVALRCDPISGHVSLFWYQQALGQGPEFLTYFQNEAQLDKSGLPSDRFFAERPEGSVSTLKIQRTQQEDSAVYLCASSLATSSGGQETQYFGPGTRLLVL.

The gene calls are TRBV29-1 and TRBJ1-4; D not certain. Per the germline V gene, CDR1 is SQVTM and CDR2 is ANQGSEA. Trimming took 1 base from V and 3 from J, leaving 6 bases between them. CDR3 size: 13 residues. Here the CDR3 DNA reads TGCAGCGTTGAAGTCCGGGCTAATGAAAAACTGTTTTTT. Translated: CSVEVRANEKLFF.

J is TRBJ2-7 and V is TRBV5-1, with D perhaps matching TRBD2 (5 bases). The CDR3 is 16 amino acids. Germline-derived CDR1 and CDR2 are SGHRS and YFSETQ. The ends were cut back, 3 bases at V and 0 bases at J, with 16 bases in the middle. CDR3 bases: TGCGCCAGCAGCTCACTTTCGACGGGGATCTCCTACGAGCAGTACTTC. Protein product: CASSSLSTGISYEQYF.

This rearrangement joins TRBV9 to TRBJ2-5; TRBD2 is a possible D gene (7 bases). This CDR3 is built from 11 residues. V lost 7 bases and J 7 bases, leaving 11 bases between the germline ends. Germline CDR1 is SGDLS and CDR2 is YYNGEE. The CDR3 DNA sequence: TGTGCCAGCGGGGGGGCCGGGACCCAGTACTTC. Translation: CASGGAGTQYF.

This chain links TRBV29-1 with TRBJ1-2; TRBD1 matches 8 bases. V dropped 7 bases and J dropped 4; count of bases not matched to a gene: 11. Germline V CDR1 and CDR2: SQVTM, ANQGSEA. The CDR3 runs 14 residues. The CDR3 loop reads CSAQDRVGIYGYTF. The CDR3 region has the DNA TGCAGCGCGCAGGACAGGGTGGGCATCTATGGCTACACCTTC.